The source of this T cell receptor (beta chain) is a study of OX40 agonist ivuxolimab in advanced cancers. Produced via immunoSEQ multiplex PCR; TCRdb's table is partial and in-frame only. The data hold tens of thousands of clones, with more than 65% observed a single time. V lost 0 bases to trimming and J lost 5 bases; unmatched junction nucleotides: 3. In germline, CDR1 is SGDLS, CDR2 YYNGEE. This CDR3 has 16 amino acids. This chain links TRBV9 with TRBJ2-2, with 11 nucleotides matching TRBD2. The source was CD4+ or CD8+ T cells sorted from blood, collected in a trial of the OX40 agonist ivuxolimab. The clonotype comes from an adult with an advanced solid tumor such as melanoma, head and neck, liver or kidney cancer. The DNA for the CDR3 is TGTGCCAGCAGCGTAGTTGGACTAGCGGGTACCGGGGAGCTGTTTTTT. Its translation is CASSVVGLAGTGELFF.